This T cell receptor beta chain was captured in a study of OX40 agonist ivuxolimab in advanced cancers. A note on the overall study: Ivuxolimab was a fully human IgG2 agonistic monoclonal antibody targeting the costimulatory receptor OX40 (CD134). In the dose-escalation cohort, more than 75% of patients were male, and the mean age was approximately 60 years, with a range of 23 to 79. Three dose-escalation patients achieved partial responses, one with hepatocellular carcinoma and two with cutaneous melanoma. Patients were allowed to have had prior anti-PD-1, anti-PD-L1 or anti-CTLA-4 therapy, and 40% of the dose-escalation patients had been treated with checkpoint inhibitors. Intravenous ivuxolimab was administered to patients every 2 weeks at six dose levels: 0.01, 0.1, 0.3, 1.5, 3 and 10 mg/kg. Of the approximately 53 patients in dose escalation, some 20 had hepatocellular carcinoma, about 15 had melanoma, 9 had renal cell carcinoma and 9 had head and neck cancer. The paper reports the monotherapy dose-escalation portion (N ≈ 52 patients) of the phase I ivuxolimab trial. Peripheral TCRbeta sequencing aimed to test whether ivuxolimab altered TCR sequence diversity and caused clonal T-cell expansion.

Patients with autoimmune disease history or receiving systemic immunosuppression were excluded from the trial. Peripheral blood for TCR sequencing was collected from all dose cohorts at baseline, on cycle 4 day 1, and on cycle 7 day 1. Samples were obtained from an open-label, multicenter, first-in-human phase I dose-escalation trial of ivuxolimab. Adults with locally advanced or metastatic melanoma, renal cell, hepatocellular, or head and neck squamous cell carcinoma were enrolled in the trial. CD4+ and CD8+ T cells were sorted separately from peripheral blood before TCR sequencing. CDR1 and CDR2 were assigned from the germline V gene as SGHVS and FNYEAQ. V is pruned by 1 base and J by 16 bases, leaving 9 bases of the junction without a gene match. Including the terminal cysteine and phenylalanine, the CDR3 comprises 14 residues. Here the CDR3 DNA is all that survives: 42 bases in frame from base 1.

The paper as a whole reports these results and caveats: In the 0.1-3.0 mg/kg groups, partial responders had among the lowest normalized peripheral clonal expansion, particularly in CD8+ T cells. After ivuxolimab, more expanded clones were found on average in CD8+ T cells than in CD4+ T cells. At doses of 0.1 to 3.0 mg/kg, clonal expansion of both CD4+ and CD8+ blood T cells was observed from baseline to week 6. Low levels of normalized T-cell clonal expansion were also seen in some nonresponding patients. The antigen specificity of the clonally expanded peripheral T cells was not determined.

For sequencing of the TCRbeta CDR3 region, genomic DNA was extracted from the sorted cells. The immunoSEQ Assay was used for sequencing of TCRbeta CDR3 regions. TCRdb provides this immuneACCESS table in a form limited to in-frame rearrangements. Some clones are lacking; in checked studies, under half of them reflect an unresolved V gene, and why the rest are absent is not known. Across this sample there are approximately 66,000 clones, with 85% seen only once. The ten largest clones capture 0.8% to 1% of the sample. This clone was counted once. There is no known antigen for this receptor. There are no base qualities to consult, and no much larger clone falls within one base.

The material sequenced was CD4+ or CD8+ T cells sorted from blood, taken in a trial of the OX40 agonist ivuxolimab. The receptor comes from an adult with an advanced solid tumor such as melanoma, head and neck, liver or kidney cancer. The rearranged segments are TRBV7-6 and TRBJ2-1; 11 bases in between match TRBD2. The nucleotide sequence reads TGTGCCAGCAGCTTAGATCAGTCTAGCGGGGGGTTTTTCTTC. Its translation reads: CASSLDQSSGGFFF.